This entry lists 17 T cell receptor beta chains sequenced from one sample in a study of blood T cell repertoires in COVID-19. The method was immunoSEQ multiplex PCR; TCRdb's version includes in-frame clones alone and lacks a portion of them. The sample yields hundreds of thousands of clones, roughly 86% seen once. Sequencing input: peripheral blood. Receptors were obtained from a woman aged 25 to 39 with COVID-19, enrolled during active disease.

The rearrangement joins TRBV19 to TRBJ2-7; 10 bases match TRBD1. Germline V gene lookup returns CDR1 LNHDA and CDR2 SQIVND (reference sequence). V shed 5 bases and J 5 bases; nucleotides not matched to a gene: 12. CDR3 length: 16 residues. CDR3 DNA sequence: TGTGCCAGTAGTTCCTTCCGGGACAGGGGTTTCGACGAGCAGTACTTC. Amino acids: CASSSFRDRGFDEQYF.

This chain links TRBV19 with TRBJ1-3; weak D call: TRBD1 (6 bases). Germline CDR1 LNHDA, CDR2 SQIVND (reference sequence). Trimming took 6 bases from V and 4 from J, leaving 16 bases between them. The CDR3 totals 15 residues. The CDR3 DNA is TGTGCCAGTAGGGCCCGACAGGTCTCGGGAAACACCATATATTTT. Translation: CASRARQVSGNTIYF.

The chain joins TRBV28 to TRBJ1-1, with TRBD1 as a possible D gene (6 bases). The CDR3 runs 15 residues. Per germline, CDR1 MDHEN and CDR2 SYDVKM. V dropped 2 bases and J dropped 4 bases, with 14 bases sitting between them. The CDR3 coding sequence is TGTGCCAGCAGTTTAAACGGGGGGCGAAGCACTGAAGCTTTCTTT. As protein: CASSLNGGRSTEAFF.

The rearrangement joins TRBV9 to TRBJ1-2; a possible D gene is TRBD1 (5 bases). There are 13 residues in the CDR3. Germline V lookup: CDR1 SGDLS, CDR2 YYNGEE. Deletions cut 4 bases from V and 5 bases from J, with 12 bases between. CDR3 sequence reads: CASSTVQGYGYTF. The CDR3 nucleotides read TGTGCCAGCAGCACAGTCCAGGGATATGGCTACACCTTC.

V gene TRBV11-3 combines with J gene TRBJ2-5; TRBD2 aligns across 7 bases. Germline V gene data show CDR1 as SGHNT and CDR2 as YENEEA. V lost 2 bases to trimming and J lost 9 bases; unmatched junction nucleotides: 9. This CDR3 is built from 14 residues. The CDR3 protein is CASSLTGVSGAQYF. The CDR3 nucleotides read TGTGCCAGCAGCTTAACGGGGGTGAGCGGGGCCCAGTACTTC.

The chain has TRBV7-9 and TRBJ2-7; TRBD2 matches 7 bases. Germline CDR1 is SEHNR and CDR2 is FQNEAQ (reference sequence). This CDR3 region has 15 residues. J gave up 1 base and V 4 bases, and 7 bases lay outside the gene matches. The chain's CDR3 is CASSYRTSQSYEQYF. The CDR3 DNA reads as TGTGCCAGCAGCTATCGGACTAGTCAATCCTACGAGCAGTACTTC.

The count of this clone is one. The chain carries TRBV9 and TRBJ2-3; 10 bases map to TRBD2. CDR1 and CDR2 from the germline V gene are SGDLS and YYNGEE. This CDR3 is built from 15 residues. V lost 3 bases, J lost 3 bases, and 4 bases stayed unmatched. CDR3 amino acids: CASSALAGKTDTQYF. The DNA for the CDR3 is TGTGCCAGCAGCGCACTAGCGGGGAAGACAGATACGCAGTATTTT.

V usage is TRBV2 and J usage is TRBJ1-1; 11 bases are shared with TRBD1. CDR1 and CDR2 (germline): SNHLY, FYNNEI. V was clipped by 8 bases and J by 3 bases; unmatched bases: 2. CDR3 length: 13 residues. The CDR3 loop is CASGQGADTEAFF. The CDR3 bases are TGTGCCAGCGGACAGGGGGCGGACACTGAAGCTTTCTTT.

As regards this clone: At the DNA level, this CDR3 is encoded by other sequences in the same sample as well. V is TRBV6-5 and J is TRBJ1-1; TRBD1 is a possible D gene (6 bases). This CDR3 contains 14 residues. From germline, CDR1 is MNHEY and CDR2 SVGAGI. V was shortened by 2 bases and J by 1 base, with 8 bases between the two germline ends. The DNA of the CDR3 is TGTGCCAGCAGTTACGGGGGCCCGAACACTGAAGCTTTCTTT. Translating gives CASSYGGPNTEAFF.

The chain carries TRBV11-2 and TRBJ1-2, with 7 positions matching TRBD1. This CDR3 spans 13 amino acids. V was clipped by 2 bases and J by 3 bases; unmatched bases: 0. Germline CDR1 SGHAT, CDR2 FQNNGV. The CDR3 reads CASSLQGDYGYTF. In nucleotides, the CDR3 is TGTGCCAGCAGCTTACAGGGGGACTATGGCTACACCTTC. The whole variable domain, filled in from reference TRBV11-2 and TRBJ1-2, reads EAGVAQSPRYKIIEKRQSVAFWCNPISGHATLYWYQQILGQGPKLLIQFQNNGVVDDSQLPKDRFSAERLKGVDSTLKIQPAKLEDSAVYLCASSLQGDYGYTFGSGTRLTVV.

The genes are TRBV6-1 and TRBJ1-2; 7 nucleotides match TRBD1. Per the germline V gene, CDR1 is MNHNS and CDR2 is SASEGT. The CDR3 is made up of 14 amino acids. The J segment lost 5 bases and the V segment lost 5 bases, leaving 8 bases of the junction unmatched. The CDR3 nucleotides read TGTGCCAGCAGTTCGGGGACAGACCTATATGGCTACACCTTC. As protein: CASSSGTDLYGYTF.

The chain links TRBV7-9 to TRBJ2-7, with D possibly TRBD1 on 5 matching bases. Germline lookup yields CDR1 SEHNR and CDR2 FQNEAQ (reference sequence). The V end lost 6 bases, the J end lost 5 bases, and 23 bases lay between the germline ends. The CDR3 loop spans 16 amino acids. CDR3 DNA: TGTGCCAGCAGTCACGACAGCCGCCAAGGATCCCACGAGCAGTACTTC. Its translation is CASSHDSRQGSHEQYF.

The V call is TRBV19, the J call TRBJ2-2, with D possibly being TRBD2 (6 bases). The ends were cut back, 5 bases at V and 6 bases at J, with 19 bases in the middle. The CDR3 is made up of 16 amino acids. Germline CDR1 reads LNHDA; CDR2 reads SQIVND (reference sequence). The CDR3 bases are TGTGCCAGTAGTGCCATTCGGGAGACGGGGGCCGGGGAGCTGTTTTTT. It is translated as CASSAIRETGAGELFF.

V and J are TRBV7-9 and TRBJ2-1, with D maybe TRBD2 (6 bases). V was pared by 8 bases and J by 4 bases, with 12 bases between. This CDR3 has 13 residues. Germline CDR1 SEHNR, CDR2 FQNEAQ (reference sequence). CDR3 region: CASGIGGYNEQFF. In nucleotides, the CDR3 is TGTGCCAGCGGGATCGGGGGTTACAATGAGCAGTTCTTC.

The DNA of the CDR3 is TGTGCCACCAGCAGAGACAGATCCTACGAGCAGTACGTC. Protein product: CATSRDRSYEQYV. The genes are TRBV15 and TRBJ2-7; D unclear. This CDR3 comprises 13 residues. Germline V gene data show CDR1 as LNHNV and CDR2 as YYDKDF (reference sequence). V lost 0 bases and J 1 base, leaving 4 bases between the germline ends.

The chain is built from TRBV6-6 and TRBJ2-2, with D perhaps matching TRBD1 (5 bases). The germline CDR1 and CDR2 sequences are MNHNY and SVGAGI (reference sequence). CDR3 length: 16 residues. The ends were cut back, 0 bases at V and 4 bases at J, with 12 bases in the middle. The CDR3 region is CASSYSARQGTGELFF. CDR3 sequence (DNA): TGTGCCAGCAGTTACTCGGCACGCCAGGGCACCGGGGAGCTGTTTTTT.

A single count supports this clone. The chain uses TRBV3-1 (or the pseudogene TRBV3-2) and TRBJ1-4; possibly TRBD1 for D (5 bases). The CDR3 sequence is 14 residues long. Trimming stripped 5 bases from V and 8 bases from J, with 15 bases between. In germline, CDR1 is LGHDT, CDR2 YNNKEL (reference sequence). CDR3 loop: CASSVQGGREKLFF. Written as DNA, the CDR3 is TGTGCCAGCAGCGTCCAGGGTGGGAGGGAAAAACTGTTTTTT.